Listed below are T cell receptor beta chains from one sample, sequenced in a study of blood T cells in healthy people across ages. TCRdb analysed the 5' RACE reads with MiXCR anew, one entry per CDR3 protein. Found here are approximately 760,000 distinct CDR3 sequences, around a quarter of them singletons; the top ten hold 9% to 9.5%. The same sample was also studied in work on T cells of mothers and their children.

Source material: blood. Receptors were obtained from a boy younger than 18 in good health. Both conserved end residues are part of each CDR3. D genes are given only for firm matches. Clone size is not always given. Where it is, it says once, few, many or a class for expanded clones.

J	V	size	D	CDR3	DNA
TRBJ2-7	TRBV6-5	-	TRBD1	CASSFTGGLYEQYF	TGTGCCAGCAGTTTTACAGGGGGCCTCTACGAGCAGTACTTC
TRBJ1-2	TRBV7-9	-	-	CASSSLQGTEHGYTF	TGTGCCAGCAGCTCCTTACAGGGTACGGAGCATGGCTACACCTTC
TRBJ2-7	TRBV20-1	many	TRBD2	CSARASGSSYEQYF	TGCAGTGCGCGGGCTAGCGGCAGCTCCTACGAGCAGTACTTC
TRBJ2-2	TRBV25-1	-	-	CASSEYFRDSDGNTGELFF	TGTGCCAGCAGTGAATATTTCCGAGACAGCGATGGGAACACCGGGGAGCTGTTTTTT
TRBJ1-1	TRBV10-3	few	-	CAISEISDTEAFF	TGTGCCATCAGTGAGATTTCGGACACTGAAGCTTTCTTT
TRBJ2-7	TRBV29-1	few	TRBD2	CSVMTSGTSEQYF	TGCAGCGTAATGACTAGCGGGACCTCCGAGCAGTACTTC
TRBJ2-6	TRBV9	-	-	CASSPLGVSGANVLTF	TGTGCCAGCAGCCCCTTAGGGGTCTCTGGGGCCAACGTCCTGACTTTC
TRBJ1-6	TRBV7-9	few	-	CASSLALENSPLHF	TGTGCCAGCAGCTTAGCGCTAGAAAATTCACCCCTCCACTTT
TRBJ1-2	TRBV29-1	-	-	CSVGGGGTAYGYTF	TGCAGCGTTGGAGGTGGTGGGACGGCCTATGGCTACACCTTC
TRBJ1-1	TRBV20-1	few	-	CSSWSTGTEAFF	TGCAGTTCATGGTCTACAGGAACCGAAGCTTTCTTT
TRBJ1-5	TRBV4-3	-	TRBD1	CASSQDRQGDNQPQHF	TGCGCCAGCAGCCAAGATAGACAGGGAGACAATCAGCCCCAGCATTTT
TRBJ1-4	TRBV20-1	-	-	CSATGGASYKKLFF	TGCAGTGCTACCGGAGGGGCTAGTTATAAAAAACTGTTTTTT
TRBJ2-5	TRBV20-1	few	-	CSASRSAEETQYF	TGCAGTGCTAGTCGGAGCGCCGAGGAGACCCAGTATTTC
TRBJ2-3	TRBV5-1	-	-	CASSLDRDTHTDTQYF	TGCGCCAGCAGCTTGGACAGGGATACACACACAGATACGCAGTATTTT
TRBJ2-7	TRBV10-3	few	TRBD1	CATGQGESYEQYF	TGTGCCACCGGACAGGGAGAGTCCTACGAGCAGTACTTC
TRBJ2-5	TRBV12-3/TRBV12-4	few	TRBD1	CASSFWDRQETQYF	TGTGCCAGCAGTTTTTGGGACAGACAAGAGACCCAGTACTTC
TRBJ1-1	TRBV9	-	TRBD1	CASSRTGAGTEAFF	TGTGCCAGCAGCAGAACAGGGGCCGGCACTGAAGCTTTCTTT
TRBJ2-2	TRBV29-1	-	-	CSGTESNTGELFF	TGCAGCGGGACAGAGTCGAACACCGGGGAGCTGTTTTTT
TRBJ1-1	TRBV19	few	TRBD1	CASRATGGITEAFF	TGTGCCAGTAGAGCGACAGGGGGAATAACTGAAGCTTTCTTT
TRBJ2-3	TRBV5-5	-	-	CASSYGGPPDTQYF	TGTGCCAGCAGCTACGGGGGGCCTCCGGATACGCAGTATTTT
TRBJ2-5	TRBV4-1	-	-	CASSQSGFSETQYF	TGCGCCAGCAGCCAATCGGGATTTTCGGAGACCCAGTACTTC
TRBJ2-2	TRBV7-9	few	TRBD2	CASSAFEIAGNTGELFF	TGTGCCAGCAGCGCCTTTGAAATAGCGGGAAACACCGGGGAGCTGTTTTTT
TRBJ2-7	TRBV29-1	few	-	CSVVLGRPDEQYF	TGCAGCGTGGTTCTCGGTAGGCCGGACGAGCAGTACTTC
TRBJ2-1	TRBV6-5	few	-	CASSYQNEQFF	TGTGCCAGCAGTTACCAAAATGAGCAGTTCTTC
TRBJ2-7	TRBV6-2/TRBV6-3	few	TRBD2	CASNRAGGSYEQYF	TGTGCCAGCAATCGAGCGGGAGGGTCCTACGAGCAGTACTTC
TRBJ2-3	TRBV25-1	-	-	CASSDPGQKSTDTQYF	TGTGCCAGCAGTGACCCAGGACAGAAGAGCACAGATACGCAGTATTTT
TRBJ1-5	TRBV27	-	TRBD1	CTSSPIDRGNQPQHF	TGTACCAGCAGCCCGATTGACAGGGGCAATCAGCCCCAGCATTTT
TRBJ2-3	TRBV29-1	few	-	CSAQGGDTQYF	TGCAGCGCCCAAGGGGGAGATACGCAGTATTTT
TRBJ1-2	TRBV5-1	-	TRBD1	CASSSVNTQGARGYTF	TGCGCCAGCAGCTCGGTTAATACCCAGGGGGCGCGGGGCTACACCTTC
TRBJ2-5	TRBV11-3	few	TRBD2	CASSPRTGASGDQETQYF	TGTGCCAGCAGCCCTCGCACGGGGGCTAGCGGGGATCAAGAGACCCAGTACTTC
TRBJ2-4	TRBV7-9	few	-	CASSLFRPYGETKNIQYF	TGTGCCAGCAGCTTATTCCGTCCGTATGGTGAGACCAAAAACATTCAGTACTTC
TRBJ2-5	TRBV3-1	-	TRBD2	CASSQILAGGKETQYF	TGTGCCAGCAGCCAAATCCTAGCGGGGGGTAAAGAGACCCAGTACTTC
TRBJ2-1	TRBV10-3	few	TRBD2	CAISESVSGGNEQFF	TGTGCCATCAGTGAGTCAGTTAGCGGGGGAAATGAGCAGTTCTTC
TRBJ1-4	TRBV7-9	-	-	CASSFSGAGTTNEKLFF	TGTGCCAGCAGCTTCTCCGGGGCGGGGACAACTAATGAAAAACTGTTTTTT
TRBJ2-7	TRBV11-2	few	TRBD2	CASSLFSGGAYEQYF	TGTGCCAGCAGCTTATTTAGCGGGGGGGCCTACGAGCAGTACTTC
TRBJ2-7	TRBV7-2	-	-	CASSLGWTFTPFEQYF	TGTGCCAGCAGCTTAGGATGGACTTTCACCCCCTTCGAGCAGTACTTC
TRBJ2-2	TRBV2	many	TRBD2	CASSEDLAGSTGELFF	TGTGCCAGCAGTGAAGACCTAGCGGGGTCCACCGGGGAGCTGTTTTTT
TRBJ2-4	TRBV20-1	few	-	CSASGQRNKNIQYF	TGCAGTGCTTCCGGACAGCGGAACAAAAACATTCAGTACTTC
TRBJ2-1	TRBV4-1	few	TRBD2	CASSSAGLAVKNEQFF	TGCGCCAGCAGCTCGGCGGGACTAGCTGTGAAGAATGAGCAGTTCTTC
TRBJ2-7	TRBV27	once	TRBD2	CASSFLPGGSSNEQYF	TGTGCCAGCAGTTTCCTCCCCGGCGGGAGTAGTAACGAGCAGTACTTC
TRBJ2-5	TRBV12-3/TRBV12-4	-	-	CASSLPHQETQYF	TGTGCCAGCAGTTTACCCCATCAAGAGACCCAGTACTTC
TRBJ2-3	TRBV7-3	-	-	CASSGVGPGDTQYF	TGTGCCAGCAGCGGGGTGGGACCGGGGGATACGCAGTATTTT
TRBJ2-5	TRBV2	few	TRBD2	CASSGLAGGSEQYF	TGTGCCAGCAGTGGGCTAGCGGGGGGTAGTGAGCAGTACTTC